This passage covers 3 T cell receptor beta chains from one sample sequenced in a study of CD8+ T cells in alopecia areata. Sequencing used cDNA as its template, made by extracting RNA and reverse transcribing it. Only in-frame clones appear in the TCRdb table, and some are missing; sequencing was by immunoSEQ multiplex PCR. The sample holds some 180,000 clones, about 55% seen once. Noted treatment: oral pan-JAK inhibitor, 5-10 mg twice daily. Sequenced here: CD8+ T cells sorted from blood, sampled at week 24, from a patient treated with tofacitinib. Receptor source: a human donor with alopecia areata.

The CDR3, as DNA: TGTGCCTGGAGTGTTGGGCGACTGGCAGATACGCAGTATTTT. Its translation is CAWSVGRLADTQYF. This chain joins TRBV30 and TRBJ2-3; D gene unclear. The CDR3 runs to 14 residues. Trimming took 0 bases from V and 4 from J, leaving 11 bases between them. Germline loops: CDR1 GTSNPN, CDR2 SVGIG (reference sequence). The entire variable domain, with the rest obtained from reference TRBV30 and TRBJ2-3, is as follows: SQTIHQWPATLVQPVGSPLSLECTVEGTSNPNLYWYRQAAGRGLQLLFYSVGIGQISSEVPQNLSASRPQDRQFILSSKKLLLSDSGFYLCAWSVGRLADTQYFGPGTRLTVL.

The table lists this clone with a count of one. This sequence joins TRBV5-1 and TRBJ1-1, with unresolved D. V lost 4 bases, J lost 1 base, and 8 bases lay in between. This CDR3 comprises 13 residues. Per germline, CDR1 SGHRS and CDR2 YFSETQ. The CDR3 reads CASSRRENTEAFF. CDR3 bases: TGCGCCAGCAGCCGTCGAGAGAACACTGAAGCTTTCTTT.

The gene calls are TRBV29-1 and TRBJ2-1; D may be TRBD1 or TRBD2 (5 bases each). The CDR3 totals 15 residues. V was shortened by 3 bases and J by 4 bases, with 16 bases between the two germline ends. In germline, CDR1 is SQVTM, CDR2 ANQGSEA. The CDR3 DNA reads TGCAGCGTTGAGGGGGACCAATACGCATACAATGAGCAGTTCTTC. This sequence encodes CSVEGDQYAYNEQFF.